This TCR beta chain came from a study of blood T cell repertoires in COVID-19. Turning to the study itself: Specimens from acute and convalescent COVID-19 originated in the United States, Italy and Spain. Nucleic acid was either cDNA or gDNA, and it came from T cells, B-cell-depleted T cells, or PBMCs.

Source study methods: Estimation of nucleated cell counts relied on the amplification of reference gene primers. Profiling relied on immunoSEQ multiplex PCR, and the TCRdb table lists in-frame clones only, not all of them. That table gives V, J and clone size, and the DNA gave D and trimming. This table holds fewer than 180,000 clones, 87% found once. This sequence originates from a woman aged 55-70 years with active or convalescent COVID-19. Input material: peripheral blood.

This CDR3 reads CASSPPGGRNSPLHF. The CDR3 DNA reads as TGTGCCAGCAGCCCCCCCGGGGGGCGTAATTCACCCCTCCACTTT. V usage is TRBV7-9 and J usage is TRBJ1-6; possibly TRBD1 for D (6 bases). From germline, CDR1 is SEHNR and CDR2 FQNEAQ (reference sequence). Trimming left V 5 bases short and J 6 bases short, with 14 bases between. There are 15 residues in the CDR3.